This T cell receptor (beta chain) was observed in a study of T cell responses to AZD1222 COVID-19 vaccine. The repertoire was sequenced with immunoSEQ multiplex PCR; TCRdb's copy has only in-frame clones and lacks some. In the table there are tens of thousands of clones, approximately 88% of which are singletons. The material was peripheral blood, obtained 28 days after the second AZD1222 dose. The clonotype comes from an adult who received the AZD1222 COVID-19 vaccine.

The CDR3 DNA reads as TGCGCCAGCAGCCCTGCGGGACTAGCGGGAGTCAGTGAGCAGTTCTTC. Residues: CASSPAGLAGVSEQFF. V gene TRBV5-1 combines with J gene TRBJ2-1; TRBD2 aligns across 14 bases. Germline V gives CDR1 SGHRS, CDR2 YFSETQ. The J segment lost 9 bases and the V segment lost 4 bases, leaving 9 bases of the junction unmatched. This CDR3 contains 16 residues. Full variable domain (remainder filled in from reference TRBV5-1 and TRBJ2-1): KAGVTQTPRYLIKTRGQQVTLSCSPISGHRSVSWYQQTPGQGLQFLFEYFSETQRNKGNFPGRFSGRQFSNSRSEMNVSTLELGDSALYLCASSPAGLAGVSEQFFGPGTRLTVL.